This T cell receptor (beta chain) was sequenced in a study of blood T cell repertoires in COVID-19. Authors' analysis steps: Using reference gene primer amplification, nucleated cell counts were estimated. TCRdb's table, derived via immunoSEQ multiplex PCR, lists solely in-frame clones and lacks some. D and trimming come from the DNA, and the V and J calls and clone size come from that table. Of approximately 34,000 clones in the sample, 75% to 85% were seen once. Germline values: CDR1 LNHDA, CDR2 SQIVND (reference sequence). This CDR3 comprises 13 residues. V lost 8 bases and J lost 6; bases outside the gene matches: 9. This clone has just a few counts.

This TCR came from a woman in her 70s with acute or convalescent COVID-19. Input material: peripheral blood. The rearrangement links TRBV19 to TRBJ1-1, with TRBD1 matching over 7 bases. This CDR3 is CASGYRGGAEAFF. The CDR3 DNA sequence: TGTGCCAGTGGGTACAGGGGCGGTGCTGAAGCTTTCTTT. Full variable domain (remainder filled in from reference TRBV19 and TRBJ1-1): DGGITQSPKYLFRKEGQNVTLSCEQNLNHDAMYWYRQDPGQGLRLIYYSQIVNDFQKGDIAEGYSVSREKKESFPLTVTSAQKNPTAFYLCASGYRGGAEAFFGQGTRLTVV.